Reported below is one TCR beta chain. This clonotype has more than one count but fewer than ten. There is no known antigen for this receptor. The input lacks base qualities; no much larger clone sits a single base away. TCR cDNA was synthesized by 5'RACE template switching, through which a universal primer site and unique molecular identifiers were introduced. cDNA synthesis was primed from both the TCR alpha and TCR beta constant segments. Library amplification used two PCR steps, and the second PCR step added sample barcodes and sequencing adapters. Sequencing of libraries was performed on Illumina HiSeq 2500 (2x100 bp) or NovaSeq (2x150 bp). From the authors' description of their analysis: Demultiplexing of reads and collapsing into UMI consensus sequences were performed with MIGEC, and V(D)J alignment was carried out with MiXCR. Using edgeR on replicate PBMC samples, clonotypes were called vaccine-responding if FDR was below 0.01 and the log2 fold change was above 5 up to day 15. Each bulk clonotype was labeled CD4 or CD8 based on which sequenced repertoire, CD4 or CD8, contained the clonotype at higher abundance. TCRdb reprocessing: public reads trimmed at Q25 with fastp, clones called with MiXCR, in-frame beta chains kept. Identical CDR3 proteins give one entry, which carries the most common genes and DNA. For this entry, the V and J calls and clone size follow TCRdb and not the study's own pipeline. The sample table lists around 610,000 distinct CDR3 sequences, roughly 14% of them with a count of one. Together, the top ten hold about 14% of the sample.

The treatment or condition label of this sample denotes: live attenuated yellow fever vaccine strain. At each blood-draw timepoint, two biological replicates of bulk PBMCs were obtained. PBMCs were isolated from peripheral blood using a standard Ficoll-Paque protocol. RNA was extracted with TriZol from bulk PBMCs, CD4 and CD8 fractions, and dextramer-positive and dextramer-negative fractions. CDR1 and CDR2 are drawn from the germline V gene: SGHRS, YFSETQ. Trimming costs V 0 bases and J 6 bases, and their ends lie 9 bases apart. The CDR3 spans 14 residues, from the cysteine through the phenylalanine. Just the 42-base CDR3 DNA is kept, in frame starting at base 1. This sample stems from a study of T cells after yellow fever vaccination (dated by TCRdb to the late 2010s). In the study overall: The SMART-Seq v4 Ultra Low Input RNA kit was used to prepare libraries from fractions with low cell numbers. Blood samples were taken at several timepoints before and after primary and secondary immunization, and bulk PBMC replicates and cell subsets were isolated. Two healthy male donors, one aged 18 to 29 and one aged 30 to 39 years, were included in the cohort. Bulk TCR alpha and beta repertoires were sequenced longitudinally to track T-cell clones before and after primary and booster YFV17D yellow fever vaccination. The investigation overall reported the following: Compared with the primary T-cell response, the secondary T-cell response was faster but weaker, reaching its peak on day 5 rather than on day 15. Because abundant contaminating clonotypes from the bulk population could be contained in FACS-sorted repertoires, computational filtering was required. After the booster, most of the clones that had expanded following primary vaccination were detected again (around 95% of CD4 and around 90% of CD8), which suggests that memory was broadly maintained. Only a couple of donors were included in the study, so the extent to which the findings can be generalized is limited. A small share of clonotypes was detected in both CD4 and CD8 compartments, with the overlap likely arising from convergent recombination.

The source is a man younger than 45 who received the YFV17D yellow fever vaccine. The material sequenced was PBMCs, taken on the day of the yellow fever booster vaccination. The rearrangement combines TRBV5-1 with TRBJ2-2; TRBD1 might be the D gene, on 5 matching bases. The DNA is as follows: TGCGCCAGCAGCTTGGAGCTAGGGGCCGGGGAGCTGTTTTTT. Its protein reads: CASSLELGAGELFF.